The 2 T cell receptor beta chains reported below all come from one sample, sequenced in a study of blood T cell repertoires in COVID-19. Some clones are missing from TCRdb's copy, which holds only in-frame ones; the method was immunoSEQ multiplex PCR. Of approximately 110,000 clones in the sample, 65% to 80% are singletons; the top ten hold approximately 0.86%. Sequencing was carried out using peripheral blood. These receptors were obtained from a human donor with acute or convalescent COVID-19. The donor label of this sample is uncertain.

The chain is built from TRBV6-5 and TRBJ1-2; D perhaps matches TRBD1 (5 bases). Germline lookup yields CDR1 MNHEY and CDR2 SVGAGI. The CDR3 extends over 12 amino acids. The V and J ends lost 6 bases and 4 bases respectively, with 9 bases between them. CDR3 region: CASRKDSYGYTF. DNA of the CDR3: TGTGCCAGCAGAAAAGACAGCTATGGCTACACCTTC.

The CDR3 DNA reads TGTGCCAGCAGGGGACAGTATAATTCACCCCTCCACTTT. Its translation is CASRGQYNSPLHF. The J gene is TRBJ1-6, the V gene TRBV7-9, with 7 bases aligning to TRBD1. Trimming cost V 6 bases and J 4 bases; bases outside gene matches: 0. The CDR3 length is 13 residues. In germline, CDR1 is SEHNR, CDR2 FQNEAQ (reference sequence).